This T cell receptor (beta chain) appears in the sequencing data of a study of OX40 agonist ivuxolimab in advanced cancers. Across the whole study: Ivuxolimab was administered intravenously to patients at 0.01 to 10 mg/kg every 2 weeks. Eligibility admitted prior anti-PD-1, anti-PD-L1 or anti-CTLA-4 therapy; around 38% had some.

Profiling relied on immunoSEQ multiplex PCR, and the TCRdb table lists in-frame clones only, not all of them. The table lists approximately 74,000 clones, 80% to 85% of them singletons. General study findings and limits: With doses of 0.1 to 3.0 mg/kg, CD4+ and CD8+ blood T cells had undergone clonal expansion by week 6.

Germline-derived CDR1 and CDR2 are SEHNR and FQNEAQ (reference sequence). The CDR3 spans 14 residues. V lost 1 base, J lost 3 bases, and 7 bases lay in between. This clone was found a few times. The antigen is not known. V is TRBV7-9 and J is TRBJ1-3; D gene unclear. The sample was CD4+ or CD8+ T cells sorted from blood, taken in a trial of the OX40 agonist ivuxolimab. This TCR was sampled from an adult with an advanced solid tumor such as melanoma, head and neck, liver or kidney cancer. CDR3 loop: CASSLEVYGNTIYF. CDR3 DNA: TGTGCCAGCAGCTTAGAAGTTTATGGAAACACCATATATTTT.